These 14 T cell receptor beta chains were all obtained from the same sample, sequenced in a study of PD-1 blockade in classical Hodgkin lymphoma. Autologous stem cell transplantation was followed by relapse in every patient, and brentuximab vedotin exposure varied. The assay was immunoSEQ multiplex PCR, and TCRdb's table has in-frame clones only and misses some. The data contain some 150,000 clones, about four fifths of them seen just once; the ten biggest clones take up about 9%. The sequencing used peripheral blood mononuclear cells (PBMCs), collected before the second cycle of nivolumab. The receptors stem from a human donor with classical Hodgkin lymphoma.

This chain links TRBV4-1 with TRBJ1-5, with 10 nucleotides matching TRBD1. This CDR3 is built from 15 residues. From germline, CDR1 is MGHRA and CDR2 YSYEKL. V was pared by 3 bases and J by 5 bases, with 4 bases of the junction left unmatched. In DNA, the CDR3 is TGCGCCAGCAGCCAGCCGGGACAGGGGTATCAGCCCCAGCATTTT. Translated, it gives CASSQPGQGYQPQHF.

This clone was observed a few times. The V gene is TRBV7-2, the J gene TRBJ2-3; D possibly uses TRBD1 or TRBD2 (5 bases each). The V end was cut by 5 bases, the J end by 4 bases, with 16 bases between. This CDR3 is 15 amino acids long. The V gene's germline CDR1 is SGHTA and CDR2 FQGNSA. The CDR3 sequence is CASSKGTAGADTQYF. DNA of the CDR3: TGTGCCAGCAGCAAAGGGACCGCTGGGGCAGATACGCAGTATTTT.

CDR3 DNA: TGTGCCAGCAGTTACTCGAGGGGCTCCTATAATTCACCCCTCCACTTT. It is translated as CASSYSRGSYNSPLHF. This chain links TRBV6-5 with TRBJ1-6; weak D call: TRBD1 (5 bases). V dropped 0 bases and J dropped 0 bases, with 6 bases sitting between them. The germline V gene encodes CDR1 MNHEY and CDR2 SVGAGI. The CDR3 extends over 16 amino acids.

This clone was recorded once. The V and J genes are TRBV6-5 and TRBJ1-1, with no clear D. Germline V gene sequence: CDR1 MNHEY, CDR2 SVGAGI. The ends were cut back, 2 bases at V and 11 bases at J, with 9 bases in the middle. This CDR3 has 11 amino acids. CDR3 amino acids: CASSYQQYAFF. The CDR3, as DNA: TGTGCCAGCAGTTACCAACAGTATGCTTTCTTT.

The gene calls are TRBV6-6 and TRBJ1-1; D might be TRBD1 (6 bases). V was clipped by 7 bases and J by 0 bases, with 9 bases between them. CDR3 length equals 13 residues. Germline V gene sequence: CDR1 MNHNY, CDR2 SVGAGI (reference sequence). CDR3 DNA: TGTGCCAGCACTAGGGGGGTGAACACTGAAGCTTTCTTT. As protein: CASTRGVNTEAFF.

This clone was counted between two and nine times. This chain uses TRBV6-6 with TRBJ1-5; D remains unclear. Germline V gene lookup returns CDR1 MNHNY and CDR2 SVGAGI (reference sequence). V lost 6 bases and J lost 4, with 4 bases in between. This CDR3 has 11 residues. CDR3 protein: CASRSNQPQHF. CDR3 coding DNA: TGTGCCAGCAGGTCGAATCAGCCCCAGCATTTT.

The genes are TRBV2 and TRBJ1-5; 7 nucleotides align to TRBD1. J gave up 1 base and V 6 bases, and 6 bases lay outside the gene matches. From germline, CDR1 is SNHLY and CDR2 FYNNEI. This CDR3 has 15 amino acids. Here the CDR3 reads CASRLQGISNQPQHF. The CDR3, as DNA: TGTGCCAGCAGACTACAGGGGATCAGCAATCAGCCCCAGCATTTT.

This clone was found a few times. V and J are TRBV19 and TRBJ2-7; 8 bases are shared with TRBD1. The junction had 11 bases not matched to a gene; V was cut back by 3 bases and J by 7 bases. CDR3 length: 15 residues. Germline V CDR1 and CDR2: LNHDA, SQIVND (reference sequence). CDR3 sequence: CASSISGTGIGEQYF. In DNA, the CDR3 is TGTGCCAGTAGTATCTCCGGGACAGGAATTGGGGAGCAGTACTTC.

This clone appeared a single time. The chain recombines TRBV10-3 with TRBJ1-5; the D is unclear. The germline V gene encodes CDR1 ENHRY and CDR2 SYGVKD. The CDR3 runs 13 residues. V was clipped by 10 bases and J by 2 bases, with 12 bases between them. DNA of the CDR3: TGTGCCACGGGAGGAAAGGGCAATCAGCCCCAGCATTTT. This gives the protein CATGGKGNQPQHF.

This clone was counted only a few times. The chain employs TRBV30 and TRBJ2-7; D is undetermined. The germline V and J ends were trimmed by 3 bases and 2 bases, with 11 bases remaining between them. This CDR3 spans 13 amino acids. Germline V gene lookup returns CDR1 GTSNPN and CDR2 SVGIG (reference sequence). CDR3 DNA sequence: TGTGCCTGGAGCCCGACGAACACCTACGAGCAGTACTTC. Its translation: CAWSPTNTYEQYF.

V is TRBV7-3 and J is TRBJ2-2, with 8 bases identical to TRBD2. After removal of 0 bases from V and 3 bases from J, the junction contained 3 bases not matched to a gene. Germline V gives CDR1 SGHTA, CDR2 FQGTGA. CDR3 length equals 16 residues. The CDR3 protein is CASSLTSGADTGELFF. The CDR3 DNA reads as TGTGCCAGCAGCTTAACTAGCGGGGCGGACACCGGGGAGCTGTTTTTT.

The chain has TRBV19 and TRBJ1-1; D gene unclear. Germline assignment: CDR1 LNHDA and CDR2 SQIVND (reference sequence). V gave up 2 bases and J gave up 2 bases, with 12 bases separating them. The CDR3 spans 15 residues. The CDR3 DNA reads as TGTGCCAGTAGTATACGGTCAGCGACAAACACTGAAGCTTTCTTT. Translation gives CASSIRSATNTEAFF.

The V call is TRBV11-2, the J call TRBJ2-7; 8 positions agree with TRBD2. Trimming cost V 3 bases and J 3 bases; bases outside gene matches: 4. The CDR3 totals 14 residues. Germline V gene lookup returns CDR1 SGHAT and CDR2 FQNNGV. This chain's CDR3 is CASSFGRGRYEQYF. The CDR3 DNA reads TGTGCCAGCAGCTTCGGGAGGGGCCGCTACGAGCAGTACTTC.

This clone was counted ten times or more. V gene TRBV4-3 combines with J gene TRBJ1-2; no clear D gene. The CDR3 consists of 12 residues. Per the germline V gene, CDR1 is LGHNA and CDR2 is YSLEER. The V and J ends lost 3 bases and 6 bases respectively, with 8 bases between them. This CDR3 reads CASSHSGDGYTF. Written as DNA, the CDR3 is TGCGCCAGCAGCCATTCCGGGGATGGCTACACCTTC.